Sequencing of this T cell receptor (beta chain) was carried out in a study of molecular identifiers for immune sequencing clone quantification. Study-level information: Replicate RNA came from 20,000 or 100,000 naive CD8 cells and was split five ways, and four parts were sequenced. The study, taken as a whole, reports: Clones of above 20 RNA copies carried over 99% of effector molecules; in naive cells they carried under 1%. Among approximately 1 million naive cells, as was reported, spiked Jurkat TCR RNA from one cell was detectable.

Previously described methods and listed TCR primers were used for bulk TCR libraries. TCRdb itself ran the PCR reads through MiXCR, one entry per CDR3 protein. This repertoire shows around 40,000 distinct CDR3 sequences, about a fifth found once; its top ten account for less than 1.2%. In its sample, this clonotype was seen many times. Its antigen is undetermined. Sequencing input: naive CD8+ T cells from blood, with Jurkat cell RNA spiked in. The subset was: FACS-sorted CD8+CD4-CCR7+CD45RA+ naive T cells. The receptor's source is a human donor in good health. Some libraries in this study had Jurkat cell RNA spiked in.

CDR3 coding DNA: TGTGCCAGCAGTTTATCGGGGGGATCCCACTACGAGCAGTACTTC. It is translated as CASSLSGGSHYEQYF. The V and J genes are TRBV27 and TRBJ2-7; possibly TRBD2 for D (6 bases). In germline, CDR1 is MNHEY, CDR2 SMNVEV (reference sequence). Between the trimmed V and J ends, which lost 0 bases and 3 bases, there was a span of 12 bases. The CDR3 extends over 15 amino acids.